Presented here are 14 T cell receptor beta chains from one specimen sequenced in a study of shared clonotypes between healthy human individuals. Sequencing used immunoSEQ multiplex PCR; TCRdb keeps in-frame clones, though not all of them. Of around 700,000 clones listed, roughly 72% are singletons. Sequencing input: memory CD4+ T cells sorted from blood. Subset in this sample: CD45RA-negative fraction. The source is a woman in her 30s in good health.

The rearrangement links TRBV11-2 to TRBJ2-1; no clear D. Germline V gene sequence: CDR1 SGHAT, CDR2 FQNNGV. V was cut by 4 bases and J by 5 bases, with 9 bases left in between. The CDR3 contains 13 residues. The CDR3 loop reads CASSSRRDNEQFF. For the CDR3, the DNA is TGTGCCAGCAGCTCACGACGCGACAATGAGCAGTTCTTC.

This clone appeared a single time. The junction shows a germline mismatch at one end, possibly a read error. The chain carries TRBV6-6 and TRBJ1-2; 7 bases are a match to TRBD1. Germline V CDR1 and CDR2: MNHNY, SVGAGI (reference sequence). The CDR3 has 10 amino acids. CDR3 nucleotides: TGTGCCAGCAGAGCACAGGGGACGCCCTTC. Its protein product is CASRAQGTPF.

This chain's CDR3 is CASTTRGEYNQPQHF. CDR3 DNA sequence: TGTGCCAGCACTACCCGCGGCGAATACAATCAGCCCCAGCATTTT. The chain links TRBV28 to TRBJ1-5; D not certain. Germline V gene sequence: CDR1 MDHEN, CDR2 SYDVKM. The length of the CDR3 is 15 residues. The V gene lost 7 bases and the J gene lost 3 bases, with 16 bases spanning the gap.

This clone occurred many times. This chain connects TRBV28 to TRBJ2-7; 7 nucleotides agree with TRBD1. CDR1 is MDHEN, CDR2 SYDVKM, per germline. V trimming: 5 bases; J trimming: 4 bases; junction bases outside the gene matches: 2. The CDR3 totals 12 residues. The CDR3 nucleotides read TGTGCCAGCAGTACGGGACAGTACGAGCAGTACTTC. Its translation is CASSTGQYEQYF.

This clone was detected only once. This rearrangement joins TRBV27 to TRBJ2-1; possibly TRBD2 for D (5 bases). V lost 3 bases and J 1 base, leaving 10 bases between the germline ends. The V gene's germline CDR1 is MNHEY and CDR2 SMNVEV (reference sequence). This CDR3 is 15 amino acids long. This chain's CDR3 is CASSLTGKSYNEQFF. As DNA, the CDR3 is TGTGCCAGCAGTTTGACGGGAAAATCCTACAATGAGCAGTTCTTC.

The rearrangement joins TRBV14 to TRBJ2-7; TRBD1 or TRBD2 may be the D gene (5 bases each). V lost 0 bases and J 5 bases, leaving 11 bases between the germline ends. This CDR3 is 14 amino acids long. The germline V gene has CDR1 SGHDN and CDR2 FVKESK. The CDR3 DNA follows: TGTGCCAGCAGCCAAGAGGGCTGGGACCACGAGCAGTACTTC. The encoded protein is CASSQEGWDHEQYF.

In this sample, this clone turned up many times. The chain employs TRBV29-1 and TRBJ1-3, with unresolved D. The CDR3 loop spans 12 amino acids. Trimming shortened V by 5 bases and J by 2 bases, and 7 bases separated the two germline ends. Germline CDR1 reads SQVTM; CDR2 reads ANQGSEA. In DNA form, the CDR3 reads TGCAGCGTTCGGCAGGCTGGAAACACCATATATTTT. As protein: CSVRQAGNTIYF.

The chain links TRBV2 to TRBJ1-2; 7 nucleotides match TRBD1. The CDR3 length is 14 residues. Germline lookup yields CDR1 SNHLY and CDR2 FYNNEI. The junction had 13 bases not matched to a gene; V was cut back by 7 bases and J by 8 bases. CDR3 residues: CASTGQAGLKGYTF. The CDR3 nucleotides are TGTGCCAGCACAGGACAGGCGGGGCTGAAGGGCTACACCTTC.

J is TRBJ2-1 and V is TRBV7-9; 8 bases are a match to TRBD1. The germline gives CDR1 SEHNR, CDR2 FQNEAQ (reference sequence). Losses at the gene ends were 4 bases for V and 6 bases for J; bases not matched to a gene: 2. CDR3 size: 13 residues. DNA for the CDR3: TGTGCCAGCAGCTATACAGGGGGCAATGAGCAGTTCTTC. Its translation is CASSYTGGNEQFF.

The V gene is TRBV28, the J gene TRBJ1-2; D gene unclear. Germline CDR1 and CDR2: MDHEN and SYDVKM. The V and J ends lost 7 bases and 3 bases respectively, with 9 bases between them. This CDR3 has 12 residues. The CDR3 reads CASKGRDYGYTF. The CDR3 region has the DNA TGTGCCAGCAAAGGCAGAGACTATGGCTACACCTTC.

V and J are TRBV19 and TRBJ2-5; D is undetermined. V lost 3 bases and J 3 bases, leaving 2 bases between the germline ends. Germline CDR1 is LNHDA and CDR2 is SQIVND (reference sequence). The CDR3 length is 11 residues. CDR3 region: CASSMEETQYF. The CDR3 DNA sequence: TGTGCCAGTAGTATGGAAGAGACCCAGTACTTC.

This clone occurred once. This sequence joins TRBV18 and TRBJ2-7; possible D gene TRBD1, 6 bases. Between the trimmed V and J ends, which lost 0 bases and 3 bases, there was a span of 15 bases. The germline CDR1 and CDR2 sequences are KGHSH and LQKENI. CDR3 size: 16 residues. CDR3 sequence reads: CASSPPGQSFFYEQYF. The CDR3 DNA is TGTGCCAGCTCACCACCAGGACAGTCTTTTTTCTACGAGCAGTACTTC.

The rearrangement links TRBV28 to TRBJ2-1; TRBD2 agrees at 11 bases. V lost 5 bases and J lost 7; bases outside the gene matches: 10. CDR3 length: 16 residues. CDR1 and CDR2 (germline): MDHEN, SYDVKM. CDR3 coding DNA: TGTGCCAGCAGTGGACAGGGACTAGCGGCCGGGAATGAGCAGTTCTTC. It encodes CASSGQGLAAGNEQFF.

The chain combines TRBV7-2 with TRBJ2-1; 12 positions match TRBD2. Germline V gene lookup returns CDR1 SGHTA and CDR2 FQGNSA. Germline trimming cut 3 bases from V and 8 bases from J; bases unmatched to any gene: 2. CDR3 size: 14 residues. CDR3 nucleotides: TGTGCCAGCAGCTTGACTAGCGGGAGCGATGAGCAGTTCTTC. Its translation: CASSLTSGSDEQFF.